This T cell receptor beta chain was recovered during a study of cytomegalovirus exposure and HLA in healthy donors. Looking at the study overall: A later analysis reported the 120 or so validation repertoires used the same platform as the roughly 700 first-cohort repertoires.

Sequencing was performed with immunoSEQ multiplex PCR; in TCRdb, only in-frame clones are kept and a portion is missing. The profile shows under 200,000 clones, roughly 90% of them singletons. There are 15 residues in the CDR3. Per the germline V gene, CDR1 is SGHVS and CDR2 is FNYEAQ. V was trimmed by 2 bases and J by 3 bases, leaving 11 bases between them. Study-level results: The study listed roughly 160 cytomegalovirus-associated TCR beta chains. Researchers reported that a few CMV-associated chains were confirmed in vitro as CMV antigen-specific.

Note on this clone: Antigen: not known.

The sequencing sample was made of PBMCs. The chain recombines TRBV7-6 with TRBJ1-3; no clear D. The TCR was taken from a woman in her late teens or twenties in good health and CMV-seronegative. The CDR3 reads CASSLIEFDGNTIYF. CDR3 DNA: TGTGCCAGCAGCTTAATCGAGTTCGATGGAAACACCATATATTTT.